The clone carrying this T cell receptor (beta chain) was recorded at least ten times. Its specificity is not known. Germline V gene data show CDR1 as SGHTA and CDR2 as FQGNSA. The CDR3 loop spans 15 amino acids. The germline V and J ends were trimmed by 1 base and 6 bases, with 14 bases remaining between them. Graves' hyperthyroidism was deemed stable absent ophthalmopathy progression within 18 months. Diagnosis rested on symptoms, serum thyroxine and TRAb, thyroid ultrasound, and orbital computed tomography. The data stem from a study of T cells in Graves' hyperthyroidism and ophthalmopathy. Study findings and constraints: A median about 6 months before onset, the model predicted ophthalmopathy. Stable hyperthyroidism was told apart from ophthalmopathy by a model built on 13 V-J features.

TCR beta CDR3 regions were amplified from RNA. Using the HTBI primer set, a first-round RT-PCR was run on the TCR CDR3. TCRdb re-called the multiplex PCR reads with MiXCR, one entry per CDR3 protein. The table lists more than 550,000 distinct CDR3 sequences, 17% of them singletons. The gene calls are TRBV7-2 and TRBJ2-3; a possible D gene is TRBD1 (6 bases). The sample was blood. This clonotype was sampled from a man aged 45 to 65 with Graves' hyperthyroidism. This chain's CDR3 is CASSLVGLDRDTQYF. CDR3 DNA sequence: TGTGCCAGCAGCTTAGTGGGCCTCGACAGGGATACGCAGTATTTT.